This TCR beta chain was obtained from a study of blood T cell repertoires in COVID-19. Study in general: Acute and convalescent COVID-19 samples came from the United States, Italy and Spain. The cDNA or gDNA used as material had been derived from T cells, B-cell-depleted T cells, or PBMCs.

Enrollment of patients from Seattle took place during active infection, with longitudinal follow-up. The table came from immunoSEQ multiplex PCR; TCRdb's copy has only in-frame clones and leaves some out. In the table there are some 290,000 clones, roughly 90% of which are singletons. From germline, CDR1 is MNHEY and CDR2 SMNVEV (reference sequence). The J segment lost 4 bases and the V segment lost 0 bases, leaving 9 bases of the junction unmatched. The CDR3 extends over 17 amino acids. This TCR was sampled from a woman aged 40 to 50 with COVID-19, enrolled during active disease. Sequencing was done on a sample of peripheral blood. The chain has TRBV27 and TRBJ2-1; 7 bases match TRBD1. In DNA, the CDR3 is TGTGCCAGCAGTTTATCGGGGGACAGCCCACTGTACAATGAGCAGTTCTTC. Amino acids: CASSLSGDSPLYNEQFF.